The entry below describes one T cell receptor beta chain. Deletions cut 0 bases from V and 5 bases from J, with 8 bases between. The CDR3 is 15 residues long. The germline gives CDR1 LGHNA, CDR2 YNFKEQ. The sample is drawn from a study of early T cells in non-severe SARS-CoV-2 infection. TCRdb re-called the 5' RACE reads with MiXCR, one entry per CDR3 protein. There are 76,000 or so distinct CDR3 sequences in the sample; 10% to 12% occur only once, and approximately 4.5% lies in the top ten. Sequencing was carried out using whole blood. The chain is built from TRBV4-2 and TRBJ1-6; no reliable D call. The receptor comes from an adult who was a healthcare worker with PCR-confirmed SARS-CoV-2 infection or an uninfected control (not recorded which). The DNA for the CDR3 is TGTGCCAGCAGCCAAGAAGTCCGGGATAATTCACCCCTCCACTTT. This translates into CASSQEVRDNSPLHF.